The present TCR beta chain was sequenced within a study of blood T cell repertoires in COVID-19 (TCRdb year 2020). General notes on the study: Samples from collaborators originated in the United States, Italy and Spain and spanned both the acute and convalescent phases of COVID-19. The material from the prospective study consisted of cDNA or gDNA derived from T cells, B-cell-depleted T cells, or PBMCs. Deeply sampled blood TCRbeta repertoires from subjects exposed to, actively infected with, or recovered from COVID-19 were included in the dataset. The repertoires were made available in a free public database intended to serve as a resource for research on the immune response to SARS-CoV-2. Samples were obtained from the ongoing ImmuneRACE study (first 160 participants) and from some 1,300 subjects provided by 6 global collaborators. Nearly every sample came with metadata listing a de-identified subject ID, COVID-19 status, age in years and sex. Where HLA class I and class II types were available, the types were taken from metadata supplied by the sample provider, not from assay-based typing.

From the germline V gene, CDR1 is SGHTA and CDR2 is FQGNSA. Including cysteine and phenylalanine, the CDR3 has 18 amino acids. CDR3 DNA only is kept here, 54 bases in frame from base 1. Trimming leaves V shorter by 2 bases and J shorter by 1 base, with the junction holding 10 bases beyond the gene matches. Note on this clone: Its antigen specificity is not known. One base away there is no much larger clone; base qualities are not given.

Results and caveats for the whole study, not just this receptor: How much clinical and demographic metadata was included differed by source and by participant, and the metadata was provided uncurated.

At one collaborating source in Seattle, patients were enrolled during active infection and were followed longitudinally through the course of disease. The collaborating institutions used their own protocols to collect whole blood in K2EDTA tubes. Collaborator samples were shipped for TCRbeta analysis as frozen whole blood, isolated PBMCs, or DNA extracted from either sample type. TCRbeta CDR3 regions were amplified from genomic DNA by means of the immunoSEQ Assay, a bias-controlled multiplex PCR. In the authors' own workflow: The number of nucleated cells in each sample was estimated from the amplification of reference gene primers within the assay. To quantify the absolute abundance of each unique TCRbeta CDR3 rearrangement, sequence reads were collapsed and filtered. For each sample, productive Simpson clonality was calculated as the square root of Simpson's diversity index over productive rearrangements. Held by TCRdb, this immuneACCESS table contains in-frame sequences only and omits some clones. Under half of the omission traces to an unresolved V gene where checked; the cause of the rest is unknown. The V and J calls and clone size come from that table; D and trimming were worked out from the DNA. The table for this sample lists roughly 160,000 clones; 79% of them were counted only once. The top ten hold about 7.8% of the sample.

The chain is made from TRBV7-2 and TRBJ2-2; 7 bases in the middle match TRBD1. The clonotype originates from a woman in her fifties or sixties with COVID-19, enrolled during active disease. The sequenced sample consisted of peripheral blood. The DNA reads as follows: TGTGCCAGCAGCTTAAGTCCCCCATGGACAGGGAACACCGGGGAGCTGTTTTTT. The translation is CASSLSPPWTGNTGELFF. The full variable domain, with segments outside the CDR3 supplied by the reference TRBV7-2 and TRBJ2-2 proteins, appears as GAGVSQSPSNKVTEKGKDVELRCDPISGHTALYWYRQSLGQGLEFLIYFQGNSAPDKSGLPSDRFSAERTGGSVSTLTIQRTQQEDSAVYLCASSLSPPWTGNTGELFFGEGSRLTVL.